A single sample gave rise to the 19 T cell receptor beta chains below, sequenced in a study of cytomegalovirus exposure and HLA in healthy donors. The PCR was carried out with 60 Vbeta primers and 13 Jbeta primers. Generated by immunoSEQ multiplex PCR, the TCRdb table keeps only in-frame clones and is missing some. The sample gives 100,000 to 150,000 clones, 60% to 85% of which show up once; less than 2.5% is in the top ten. The sample taken for sequencing was PBMCs. The receptors originated from a man in his fifties in good health and CMV-seronegative.

The genes are TRBV6-1 and TRBJ1-4; a weak D match, TRBD1 (6 bases). The CDR3 is made up of 19 amino acids. V lost 6 bases to trimming and J lost 1 base, with 24 bases between them. Germline CDR1 MNHNS, CDR2 SASEGT. DNA for the CDR3: TGTGCCAGCAGCGAAAACCTCCCAACAGGGCTAGTAACTAATGAAAAACTGTTTTTT. Its translation is CASSENLPTGLVTNEKLFF.

V is TRBV7-3 and J is TRBJ1-6; 12 bases agree with TRBD1. This CDR3 has 14 residues. CDR1 is SGHTA, CDR2 FQGTGA, per germline. Unmatched junction bases numbered 4, after V lost 3 bases and J lost 13 bases. The CDR3 DNA reads as TGTGCCAGCAGCTTGGGGACAGGGGGCGGGCCCCTCCACTTT. It translates to CASSLGTGGGPLHF.

The chain joins TRBV6-4 to TRBJ2-1, with TRBD2 identical over 15 bases. Trimming took 4 bases from V and 9 from J; bases not matched to a gene: 4. Looked up from germline, CDR1 is MRHNA and CDR2 is SNTAGT. This CDR3 is 15 amino acids long. The CDR3 reads CASSALGLAGGEQFF. Written as DNA, the CDR3 is TGTGCCAGCAGTGCTTTGGGACTAGCGGGGGGTGAGCAGTTCTTC.

This clone is a singleton in its sample. The chain has TRBV28 and TRBJ1-1, with 7 bases fitting TRBD1. The CDR3 is 18 amino acids. With 5 bases clipped from V and 4 bases from J, the junction kept 19 bases outside the gene matches. Germline-derived CDR1 and CDR2 are MDHEN and SYDVKM. The CDR3 coding sequence is TGTGCCAGCAGTCGTTCTAGGACAAAGGGGGCTTGGGGCACTGAAGCTTTCTTT. This sequence encodes CASSRSRTKGAWGTEAFF.

The chain couples TRBV7-2 to TRBJ2-7; tentative D call: TRBD2 (6 bases). In germline, CDR1 is SGHTA, CDR2 FQGNSA. V shed 2 bases and J shed 6 bases, with 17 bases lying between them. CDR3 size: 15 residues. CDR3 nucleotides: TGTGCCAGCAGCTTATTAGGGACTGCCTCGGGCGAGCAGTACTTC. Translating it yields CASSLLGTASGEQYF.

The chain has TRBV4-1 and TRBJ1-5, with 7 bases that match TRBD1. The CDR3 sequence is 16 residues long. V gave up 1 base and J gave up 3 bases; unmatched junction bases: 6. Germline CDR1 reads MGHRA; CDR2 reads YSYEKL. The CDR3 loop reads CASSQVGTVDNQPQHF. For the CDR3, the DNA is TGCGCCAGCAGCCAAGTGGGGACAGTCGACAATCAGCCCCAGCATTTT.

The chain carries TRBV6-6 and TRBJ1-5; no definite D call. V lost 0 bases to trimming and J lost 11 bases, with 17 bases between them. This CDR3 spans 15 amino acids. The germline gives CDR1 MNHNY, CDR2 SVGAGI (reference sequence). The CDR3 sequence is CASSYSGSSEGAQHF. The CDR3, as DNA: TGTGCCAGCAGTTACTCGGGGTCCTCAGAGGGAGCCCAGCATTTT.

The V gene is TRBV9, the J gene TRBJ1-2, with D possibly TRBD1 on 5 matching bases. The CDR3 is 14 amino acids. Trimming cost V 3 bases and J 3 bases, with 12 bases left between them. Germline assignment: CDR1 SGDLS and CDR2 YYNGEE. In DNA form, the CDR3 reads TGTGCCAGCAGCGGGTCAGGGCCCTACTATGGCTACACCTTC. This gives the protein CASSGSGPYYGYTF.

V and J are TRBV7-2 and TRBJ1-5; TRBD1 might be the D (5 bases). Germline V lookup: CDR1 SGHTA, CDR2 FQGNSA. The V end was cut by 5 bases, the J end by 0 bases, with 11 bases between. The CDR3 loop spans 15 amino acids. In nucleotides, the CDR3 is TGTGCCAGCAGCCCCGCAGGGAATAGCAATCAGCCCCAGCATTTT. The encoded protein is CASSPAGNSNQPQHF.

This chain links TRBV18 with TRBJ2-5, with 10 nucleotides matching TRBD2. Trimming cost V 3 bases and J 5 bases; bases outside gene matches: 12. The CDR3 loop spans 17 amino acids. Looked up from germline, CDR1 is KGHSH and CDR2 is LQKENI. CDR3 loop: CASSPIPERGGDETQYF. In DNA, the CDR3 is TGTGCCAGCTCACCCATACCAGAGCGGGGGGGCGATGAGACCCAGTACTTC.

The gene calls are TRBV5-1 and TRBJ1-2; D ambiguous. V was cut by 3 bases and J by 1 base, with 13 bases left in between. The CDR3 contains 15 residues. Germline V CDR1 and CDR2: SGHRS, YFSETQ. DNA of the CDR3: TGCGCCAGCAGCTCCCCGGCGGAGCTTAACTATGGCTACACCTTC. Translation gives CASSSPAELNYGYTF.

The CDR3 DNA is TGTGCCAGCAGACCGCCCCGGGACAGGTTTTCTGTGGGCACAGATACGCAGTATTTT. This gives the protein CASRPPRDRFSVGTDTQYF. V and J are TRBV7-2 and TRBJ2-3; 8 bases align to TRBD1. Germline V gives CDR1 SGHTA, CDR2 FQGNSA. The CDR3 totals 19 residues. Germline trimming cut 6 bases from V and 1 base from J; bases unmatched to any gene: 18.

This clone was observed a few times. The CDR3 spells CASSQDPGWDTGELFF. CDR3 sequence (DNA): TGTGCCAGCAGCCAAGATCCAGGGTGGGACACCGGGGAGCTGTTTTTT. This chain connects TRBV4-2 to TRBJ2-2; perhaps TRBD1 as D (5 bases). In germline, CDR1 is LGHNA, CDR2 YNFKEQ. Trimming removed 0 bases at V and 3 bases at J, with 11 bases between. This CDR3 is 16 amino acids long.

The chain couples TRBV9 to TRBJ2-1; weak D call: TRBD2 (5 bases). Deletions cut 3 bases from V and 10 bases from J, with 8 bases between. The germline CDR1 and CDR2 sequences are SGDLS and YYNGEE. The CDR3 contains 11 residues. The CDR3 coding sequence is TGTGCCAGCAGCGCCTCGGGGGAGCAGTTCTTC. Translation: CASSASGEQFF.

This clone was counted between two and nine times. This rearrangement joins TRBV5-1 to TRBJ2-2, with TRBD2 matching over 9 bases. CDR1 SGHRS and CDR2 YFSETQ come from the germline V gene. The CDR3 extends over 16 amino acids. The V gene end was trimmed by 6 bases and the J gene end by 3 bases; junction bases not matched to a gene: 9. CDR3 DNA sequence: TGCGCCAGCAATAAACAGCGGGGGGCGGACACCGGGGAGCTGTTTTTT. Protein: CASNKQRGADTGELFF.

The chain is built from TRBV5-4 and TRBJ1-2; tentative D call: TRBD1 (5 bases). The V gene's germline CDR1 is SGHNT and CDR2 YYREEE (reference sequence). The CDR3 consists of 13 residues. The V end lost 0 bases, the J end lost 5 bases, and 8 bases lay between the germline ends. CDR3 amino acids: CASSLEGRYGYTF. In DNA, the CDR3 is TGTGCCAGCAGCTTGGAGGGGAGGTATGGCTACACCTTC.

This chain links TRBV6-5 with TRBJ1-1; 8 positions match TRBD1. This CDR3 has 13 amino acids. After removal of 2 bases from V and 8 bases from J, the junction contained 4 bases not matched to a gene. Germline lookup yields CDR1 MNHEY and CDR2 SVGAGI. In DNA form, the CDR3 reads TGTGCCAGCAGTTACAACCGGGACAGGGAAGCTTTCTTT. Its protein is CASSYNRDREAFF.

The gene calls are TRBV9 and TRBJ2-1; 7 bases agree with TRBD2. V trimming: 0 bases; J trimming: 4 bases; junction bases outside the gene matches: 10. The germline V gene has CDR1 SGDLS and CDR2 YYNGEE. This CDR3 is built from 17 residues. The CDR3 DNA reads as TGTGCCAGCAGCGTAGCCGCTTCAGCGGGGTGGTACAATGAGCAGTTCTTC. Its translation is CASSVAASAGWYNEQFF. Looking up the rest from reference TRBV9 and TRBJ2-1 gives the full variable domain: DSGVTQTPKHLITATGQRVTLRCSPRSGDLSVYWYQQSLDQGLQFLIQYYNGEERAKGNILERFSAQQFPDLHSELNLSSLELGDSALYFCASSVAASAGWYNEQFFGPGTRLTVL.

The rearrangement joins TRBV7-2 to TRBJ2-1; 10 bases are shared with TRBD2. V lost 4 bases, J lost 7 bases, and 7 bases stayed unmatched. CDR1 and CDR2 from the germline V gene are SGHTA and FQGNSA. The CDR3 length is 15 residues. The CDR3 region has the DNA TGTGCCAGCAGCTGGAGCGGGGGGGCTAGGAATGAGCAGTTCTTC. It is translated as CASSWSGGARNEQFF.